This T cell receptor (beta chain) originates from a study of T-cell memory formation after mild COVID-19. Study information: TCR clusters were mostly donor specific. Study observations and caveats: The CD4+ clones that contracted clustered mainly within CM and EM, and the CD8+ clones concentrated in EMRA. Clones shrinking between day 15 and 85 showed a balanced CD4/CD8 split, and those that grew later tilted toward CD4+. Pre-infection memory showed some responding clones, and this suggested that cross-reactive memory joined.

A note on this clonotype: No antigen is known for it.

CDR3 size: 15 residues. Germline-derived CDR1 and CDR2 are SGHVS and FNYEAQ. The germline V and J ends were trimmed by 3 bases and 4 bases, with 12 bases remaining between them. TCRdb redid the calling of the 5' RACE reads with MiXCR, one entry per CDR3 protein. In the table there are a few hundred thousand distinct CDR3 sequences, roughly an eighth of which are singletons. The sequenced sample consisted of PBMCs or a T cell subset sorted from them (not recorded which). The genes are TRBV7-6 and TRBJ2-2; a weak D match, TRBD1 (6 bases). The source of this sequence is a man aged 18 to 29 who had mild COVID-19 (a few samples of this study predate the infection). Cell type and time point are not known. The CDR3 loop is CASSFVGGRTGELFF. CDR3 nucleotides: TGTGCCAGCAGCTTTGTTGGGGGCCGCACCGGGGAGCTGTTTTTT. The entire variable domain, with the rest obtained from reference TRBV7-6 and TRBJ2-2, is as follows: GAGVSQSPRYKVTKRGQDVALRCDPISGHVSLYWYRQALGQGPEFLTYFNYEAQQDKSGLPNDRFSAERPEGSISTLTIQRTEQRDSAMYRCASSFVGGRTGELFFGEGSRLTVL.